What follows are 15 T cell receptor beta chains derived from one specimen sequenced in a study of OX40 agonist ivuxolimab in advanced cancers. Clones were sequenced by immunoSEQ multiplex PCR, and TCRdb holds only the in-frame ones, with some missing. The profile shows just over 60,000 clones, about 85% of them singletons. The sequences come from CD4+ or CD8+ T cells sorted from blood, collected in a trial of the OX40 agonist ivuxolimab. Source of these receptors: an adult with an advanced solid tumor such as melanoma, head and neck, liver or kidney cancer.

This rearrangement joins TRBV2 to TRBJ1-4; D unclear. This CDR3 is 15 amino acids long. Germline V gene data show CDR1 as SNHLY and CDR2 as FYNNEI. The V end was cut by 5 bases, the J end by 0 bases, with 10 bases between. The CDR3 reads CASSPYTATNEKLFF. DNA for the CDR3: TGTGCCAGCAGTCCTTACACCGCAACTAATGAAAAACTGTTTTTT.

CDR3 nucleotide sequence: TGTGCCAGCAGCTCTAGCGGGAGGGCCTCCTACGAGCAGTACTTC. It is translated as CASSSSGRASYEQYF. The chain links TRBV5-4 to TRBJ2-5, with 12 bases fitting TRBD2. The DNA end lines up better with TRBJ2-7; the J call may be wrong. Looked up from germline, CDR1 is SGHNT and CDR2 is YYREEE (reference sequence). There are 15 residues in the CDR3.

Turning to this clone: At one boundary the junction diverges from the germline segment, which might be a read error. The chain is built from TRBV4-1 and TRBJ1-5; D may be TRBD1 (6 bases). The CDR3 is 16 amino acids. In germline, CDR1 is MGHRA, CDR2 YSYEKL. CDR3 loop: CASSQEGHHSNQPQHF. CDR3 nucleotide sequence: TGTGCCAGCAGCCAAGAGGGACACCATAGCAATCAGCCCCAGCATTTT.

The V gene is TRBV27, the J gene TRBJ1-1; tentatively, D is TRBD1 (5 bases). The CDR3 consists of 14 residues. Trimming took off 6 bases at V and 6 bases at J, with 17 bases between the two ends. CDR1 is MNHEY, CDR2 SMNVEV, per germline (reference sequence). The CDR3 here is CASSRDQGGAEAFF. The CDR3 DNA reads TGTGCCAGCAGCCGGGACCAGGGAGGCGCTGAAGCTTTCTTT.

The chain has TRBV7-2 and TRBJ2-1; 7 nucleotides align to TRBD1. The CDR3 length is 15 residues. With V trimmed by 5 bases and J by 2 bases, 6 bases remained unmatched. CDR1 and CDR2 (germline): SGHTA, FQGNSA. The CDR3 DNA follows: TGTGCCAGCAGCCCCACCGGGACAGCCTACAATGAGCAGTTCTTC. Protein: CASSPTGTAYNEQFF.

CDR3 DNA sequence: TGTGCCAGCAGTTTATACCGGGACAGGCCACAGTTCTTC. Translation: CASSLYRDRPQFF. This chain links TRBV27 with TRBJ2-1; 8 positions match TRBD1. V lost 1 base to trimming and J lost 13 bases; unmatched junction nucleotides: 6. The CDR3 covers 13 residues. Germline V gives CDR1 MNHEY, CDR2 SMNVEV (reference sequence).

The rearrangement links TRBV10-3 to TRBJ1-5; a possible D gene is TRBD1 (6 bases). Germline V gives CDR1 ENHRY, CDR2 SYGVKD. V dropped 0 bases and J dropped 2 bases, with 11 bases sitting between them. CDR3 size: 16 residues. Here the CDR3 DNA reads TGTGCCATCAGTGAGTCAGGGGGATCGGGCAATCAGCCCCAGCATTTT. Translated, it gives CAISESGGSGNQPQHF.

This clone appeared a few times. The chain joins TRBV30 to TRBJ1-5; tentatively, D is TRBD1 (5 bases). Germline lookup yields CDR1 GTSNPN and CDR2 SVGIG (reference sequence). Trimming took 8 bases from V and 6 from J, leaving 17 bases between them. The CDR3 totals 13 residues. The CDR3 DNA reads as TGTGCCGCCGCTCCGGGACCTGGTCAGCCCCAGCATTTT. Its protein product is CAAAPGPGQPQHF.

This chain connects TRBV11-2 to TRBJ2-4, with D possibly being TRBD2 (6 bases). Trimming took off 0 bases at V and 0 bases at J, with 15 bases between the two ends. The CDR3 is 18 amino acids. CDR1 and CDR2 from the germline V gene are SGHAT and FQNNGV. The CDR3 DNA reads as TGTGCCAGCAGCTTAGATGGTCGGGCGGGAATAGCCAAAAACATTCAGTACTTC. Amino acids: CASSLDGRAGIAKNIQYF.

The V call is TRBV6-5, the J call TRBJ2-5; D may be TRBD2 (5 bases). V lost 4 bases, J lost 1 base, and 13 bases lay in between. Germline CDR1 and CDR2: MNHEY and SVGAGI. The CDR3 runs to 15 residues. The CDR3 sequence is CASSLVVEAQETQYF. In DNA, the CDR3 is TGTGCCAGCAGTTTGGTGGTGGAGGCCCAAGAGACCCAGTACTTC.

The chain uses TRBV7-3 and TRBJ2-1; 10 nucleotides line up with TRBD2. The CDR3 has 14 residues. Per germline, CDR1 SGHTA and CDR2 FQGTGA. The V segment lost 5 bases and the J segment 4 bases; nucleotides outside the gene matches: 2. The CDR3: CASSEREGYNEQFF. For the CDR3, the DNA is TGTGCCAGCAGCGAGCGGGAGGGTTACAATGAGCAGTTCTTC.

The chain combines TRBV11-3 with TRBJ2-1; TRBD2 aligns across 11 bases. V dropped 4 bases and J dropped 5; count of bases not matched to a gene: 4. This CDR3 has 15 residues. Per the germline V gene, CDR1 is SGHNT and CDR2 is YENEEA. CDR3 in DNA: TGTGCCAGCAGCTCCTCTAGCGGGAGGAACAATGAGCAGTTCTTC. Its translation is CASSSSSGRNNEQFF.

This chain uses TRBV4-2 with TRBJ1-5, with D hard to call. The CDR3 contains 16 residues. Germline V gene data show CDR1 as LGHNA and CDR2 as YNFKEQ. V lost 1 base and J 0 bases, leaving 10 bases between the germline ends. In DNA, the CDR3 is TGTGCCAGCAGCCAAGGGGCAGGTCATAGCAATCAGCCCCAGCATTTT. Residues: CASSQGAGHSNQPQHF.

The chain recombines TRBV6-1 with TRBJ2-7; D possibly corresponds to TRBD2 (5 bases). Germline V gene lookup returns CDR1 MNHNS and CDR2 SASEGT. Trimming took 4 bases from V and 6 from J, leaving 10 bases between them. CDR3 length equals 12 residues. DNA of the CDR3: TGTGCCAGCAGTGGGAGCGGAGGCGAGCAGTACTTC. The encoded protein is CASSGSGGEQYF.

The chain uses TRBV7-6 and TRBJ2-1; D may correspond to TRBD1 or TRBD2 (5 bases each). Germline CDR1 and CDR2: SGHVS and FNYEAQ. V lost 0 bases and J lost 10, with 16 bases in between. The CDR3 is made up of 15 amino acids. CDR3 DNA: TGTGCCAGCAGCTTAGCGTGGCAGGGAGCGGTAGAGCAGTTCTTC. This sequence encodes CASSLAWQGAVEQFF.